This T cell receptor (beta chain) derives from a study of cytotoxic CD8 clonotypes in ibrutinib-treated CLL. V lost 6 bases, J lost 4 bases, and 8 bases stayed unmatched. CDR3 length equals 14 residues. Per germline, CDR1 MNHNY and CDR2 SVGAGI (reference sequence). Only in-frame clones appear in the TCRdb table, and some are missing; sequencing was by immunoSEQ multiplex PCR. Of about 92,000 clones detected, roughly 80% appear once; the ten largest clones hold roughly 25%. This clone was seen just once. Library input was about 2 micrograms of DNA from cryopreserved PBMCs. The source material was PBMCs, sampled after 24 months of ibrutinib treatment. The chain links TRBV6-6 to TRBJ2-7, with 8 bases fitting TRBD1. The TCR sequence derives from a human donor with chronic lymphocytic leukemia. This CDR3 is CASSPGRGLYEQYF. In DNA form, the CDR3 reads TGTGCCAGCAGCCCAGGCAGGGGGCTATACGAGCAGTACTTC.